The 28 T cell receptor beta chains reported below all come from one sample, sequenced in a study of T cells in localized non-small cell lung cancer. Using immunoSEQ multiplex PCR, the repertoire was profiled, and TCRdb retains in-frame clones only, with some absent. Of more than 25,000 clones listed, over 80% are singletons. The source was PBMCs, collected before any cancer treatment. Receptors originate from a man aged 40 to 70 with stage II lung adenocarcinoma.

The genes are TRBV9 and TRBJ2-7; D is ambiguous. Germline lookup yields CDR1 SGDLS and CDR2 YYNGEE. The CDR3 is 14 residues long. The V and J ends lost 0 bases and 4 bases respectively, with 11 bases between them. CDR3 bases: TGTGCCAGCAGCGTAGAGGCGGCTTCTTACGAGCAGTACTTC. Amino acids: CASSVEAASYEQYF.

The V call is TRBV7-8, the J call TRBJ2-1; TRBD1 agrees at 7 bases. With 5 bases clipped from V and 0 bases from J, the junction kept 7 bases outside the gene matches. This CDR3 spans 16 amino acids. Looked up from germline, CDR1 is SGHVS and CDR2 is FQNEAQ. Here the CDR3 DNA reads TGTGCCAGCAGCCCGAACAGGGGAAACTCCTACAATGAGCAGTTCTTC. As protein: CASSPNRGNSYNEQFF.

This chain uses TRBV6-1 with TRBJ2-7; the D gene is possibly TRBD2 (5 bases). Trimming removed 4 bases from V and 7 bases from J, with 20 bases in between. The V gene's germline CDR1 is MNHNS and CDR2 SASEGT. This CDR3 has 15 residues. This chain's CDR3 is CASSASPDLVFEQYF. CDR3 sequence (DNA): TGTGCCAGCAGTGCATCCCCGGACTTGGTATTTGAGCAGTACTTC.

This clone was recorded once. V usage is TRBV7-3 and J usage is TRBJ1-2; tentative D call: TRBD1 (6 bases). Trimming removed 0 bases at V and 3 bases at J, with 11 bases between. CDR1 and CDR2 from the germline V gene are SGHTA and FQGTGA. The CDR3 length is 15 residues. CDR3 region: CASSLTRQADYGYTF. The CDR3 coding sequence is TGTGCCAGCAGCTTAACCCGACAGGCCGACTATGGCTACACCTTC.

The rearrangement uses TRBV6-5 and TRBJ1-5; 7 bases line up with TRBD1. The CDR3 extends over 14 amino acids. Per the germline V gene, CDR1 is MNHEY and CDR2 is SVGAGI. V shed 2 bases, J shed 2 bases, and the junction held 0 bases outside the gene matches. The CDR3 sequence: CASSYGQGNQPQHF. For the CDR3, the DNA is TGTGCCAGCAGTTACGGACAGGGCAATCAGCCCCAGCATTTT.

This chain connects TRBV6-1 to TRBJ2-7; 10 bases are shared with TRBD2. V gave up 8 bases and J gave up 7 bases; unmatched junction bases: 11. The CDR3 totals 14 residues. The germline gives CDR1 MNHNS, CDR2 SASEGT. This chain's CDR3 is CASATSGTRREQYF. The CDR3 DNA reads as TGTGCCAGCGCTACTAGCGGGACCAGGCGGGAGCAGTACTTC.

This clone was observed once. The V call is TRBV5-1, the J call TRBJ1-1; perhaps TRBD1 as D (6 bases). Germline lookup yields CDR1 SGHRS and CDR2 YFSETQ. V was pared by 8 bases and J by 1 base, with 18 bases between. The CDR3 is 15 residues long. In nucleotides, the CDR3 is TGCGCCAGTGGGGACGGGGGGCAGGCGAACACTGAAGCTTTCTTT. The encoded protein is CASGDGGQANTEAFF.

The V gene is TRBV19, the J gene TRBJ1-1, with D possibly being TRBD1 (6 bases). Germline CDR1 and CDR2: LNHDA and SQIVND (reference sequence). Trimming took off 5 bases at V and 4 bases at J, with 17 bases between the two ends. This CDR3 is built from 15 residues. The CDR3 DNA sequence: TGTGCCAGTAGTGATGATGCTACAGGGATCACTGAAGCTTTCTTT. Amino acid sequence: CASSDDATGITEAFF.

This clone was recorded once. The CDR3 loop reads CASSLGSHQETQYF. The CDR3 nucleotides read TGTGCCAGCAGCCTCGGGAGCCACCAAGAGACCCAGTACTTC. The gene calls are TRBV7-2 and TRBJ2-5; tentatively, D is TRBD2 (6 bases). The CDR3 totals 14 residues. Trimming cost V 5 bases and J 0 bases, with 10 bases left between them. From germline, CDR1 is SGHTA and CDR2 FQGNSA. The full variable domain, its missing parts supplied by reference TRBV7-2 and TRBJ2-5, is GAGVSQSPSNKVTEKGKDVELRCDPISGHTALYWYRQSLGQGLEFLIYFQGNSAPDKSGLPSDRFSAERTGGSVSTLTIQRTQQEDSAVYLCASSLGSHQETQYFGPGTRLLVL.

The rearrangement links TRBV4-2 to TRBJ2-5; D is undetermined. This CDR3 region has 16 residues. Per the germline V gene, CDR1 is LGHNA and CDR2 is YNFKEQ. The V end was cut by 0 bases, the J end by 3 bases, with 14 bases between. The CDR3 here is CASSQDIPRGKETQYF. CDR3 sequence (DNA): TGTGCCAGCAGCCAAGATATCCCAAGAGGAAAAGAGACCCAGTACTTC.

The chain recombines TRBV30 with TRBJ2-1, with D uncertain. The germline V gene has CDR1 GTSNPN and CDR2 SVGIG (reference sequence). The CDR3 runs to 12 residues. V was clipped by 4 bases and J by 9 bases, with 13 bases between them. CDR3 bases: TGTGCCTGGAATTACCTAGTCGGTGAGCAGTTCTTC. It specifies CAWNYLVGEQFF.

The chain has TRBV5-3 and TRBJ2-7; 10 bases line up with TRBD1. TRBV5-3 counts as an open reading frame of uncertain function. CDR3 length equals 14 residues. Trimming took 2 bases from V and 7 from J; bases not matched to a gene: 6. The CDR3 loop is CARSFRTGGGEQYF. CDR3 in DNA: TGTGCCAGAAGCTTCAGGACAGGGGGAGGTGAGCAGTACTTC.

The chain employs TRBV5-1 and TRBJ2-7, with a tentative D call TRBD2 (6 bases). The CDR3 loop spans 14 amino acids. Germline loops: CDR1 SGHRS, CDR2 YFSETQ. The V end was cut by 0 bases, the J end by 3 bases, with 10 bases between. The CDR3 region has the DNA TGCGCCAGCAGCTTGGACGGGAGTATCTACGAGCAGTACTTC. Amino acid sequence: CASSLDGSIYEQYF.

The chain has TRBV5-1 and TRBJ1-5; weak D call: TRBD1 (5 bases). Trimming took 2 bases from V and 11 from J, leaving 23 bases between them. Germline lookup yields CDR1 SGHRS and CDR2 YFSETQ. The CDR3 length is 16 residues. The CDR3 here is CASSLSGRTRVEAQHF. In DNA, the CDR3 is TGCGCCAGCAGCTTATCGGGACGGACACGCGTTGAAGCCCAGCATTTT. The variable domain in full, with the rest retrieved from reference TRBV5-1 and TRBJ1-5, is KAGVTQTPRYLIKTRGQQVTLSCSPISGHRSVSWYQQTPGQGLQFLFEYFSETQRNKGNFPGRFSGRQFSNSRSEMNVSTLELGDSALYLCASSLSGRTRVEAQHFGDGTRLSIL.

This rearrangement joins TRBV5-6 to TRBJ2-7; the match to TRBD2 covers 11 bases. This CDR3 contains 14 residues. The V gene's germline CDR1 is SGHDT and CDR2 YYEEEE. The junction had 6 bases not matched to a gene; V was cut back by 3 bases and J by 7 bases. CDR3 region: CASSSGLAGREQYF. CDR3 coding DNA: TGTGCCAGCAGCTCCGGACTAGCGGGCAGGGAGCAGTACTTC. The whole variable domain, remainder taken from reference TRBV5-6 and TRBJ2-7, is DAGVTQSPTHLIKTRGQQVTLRCSPKSGHDTVSWYQQALGQGPQFIFQYYEEEERQRGNFPDRFSGHQFPNYSSELNVNALLLGDSALYLCASSSGLAGREQYFGPGTRLTVT.

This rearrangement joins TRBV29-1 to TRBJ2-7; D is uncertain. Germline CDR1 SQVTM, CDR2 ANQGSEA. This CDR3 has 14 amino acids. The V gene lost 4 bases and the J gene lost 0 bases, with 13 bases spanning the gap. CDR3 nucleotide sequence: TGCAGCGTTGGGGCGGCGGAGAGCTCCTACGAGCAGTACTTC. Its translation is CSVGAAESSYEQYF.

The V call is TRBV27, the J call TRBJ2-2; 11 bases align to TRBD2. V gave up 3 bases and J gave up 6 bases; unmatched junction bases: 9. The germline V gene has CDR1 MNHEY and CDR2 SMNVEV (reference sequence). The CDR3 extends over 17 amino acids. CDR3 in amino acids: CASSFSSGRAYAGELFF. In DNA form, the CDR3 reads TGTGCCAGCAGTTTTAGTAGCGGGAGGGCTTATGCCGGGGAGCTGTTTTTT.

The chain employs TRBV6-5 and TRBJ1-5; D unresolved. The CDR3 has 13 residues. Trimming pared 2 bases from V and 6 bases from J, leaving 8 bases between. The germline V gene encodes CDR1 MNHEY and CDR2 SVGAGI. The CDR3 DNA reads TGTGCCAGCAGTTACCCAAACAGTCAGCCCCAGCATTTT. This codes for CASSYPNSQPQHF.

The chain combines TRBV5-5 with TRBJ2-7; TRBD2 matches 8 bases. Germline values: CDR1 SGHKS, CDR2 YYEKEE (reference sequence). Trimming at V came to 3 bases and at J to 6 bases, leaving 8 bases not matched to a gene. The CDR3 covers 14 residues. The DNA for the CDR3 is TGTGCCAGCAGCTCGCCCCGGGAGGGCCTCGAGCAGTACTTC. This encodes CASSSPREGLEQYF.

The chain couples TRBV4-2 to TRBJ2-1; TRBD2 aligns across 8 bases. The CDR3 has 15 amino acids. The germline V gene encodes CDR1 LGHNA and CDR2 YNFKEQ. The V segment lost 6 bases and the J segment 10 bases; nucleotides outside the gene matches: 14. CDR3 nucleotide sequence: TGTGCCAGCAGTGGGAGCGGGAGAGGGGAGGGAGAGCAGTTCTTC. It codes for CASSGSGRGEGEQFF.

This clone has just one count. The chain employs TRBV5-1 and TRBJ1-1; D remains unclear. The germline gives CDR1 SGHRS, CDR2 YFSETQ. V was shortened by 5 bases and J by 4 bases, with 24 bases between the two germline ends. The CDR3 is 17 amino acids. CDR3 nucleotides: TGCGCCAGCAGACCAAAAGGGTCCGCGGGTCGGGTCACTGAAGCTTTCTTT. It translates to CASRPKGSAGRVTEAFF.

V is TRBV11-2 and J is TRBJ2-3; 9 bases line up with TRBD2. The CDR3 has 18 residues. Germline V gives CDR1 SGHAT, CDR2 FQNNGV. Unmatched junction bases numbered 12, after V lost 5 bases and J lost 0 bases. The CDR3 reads CASSPPLIAGGSTDTQYF. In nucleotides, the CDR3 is TGTGCCAGCAGCCCCCCGTTGATCGCGGGAGGGAGCACAGATACGCAGTATTTT. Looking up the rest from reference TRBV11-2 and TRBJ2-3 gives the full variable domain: EAGVAQSPRYKIIEKRQSVAFWCNPISGHATLYWYQQILGQGPKLLIQFQNNGVVDDSQLPKDRFSAERLKGVDSTLKIQPAKLEDSAVYLCASSPPLIAGGSTDTQYFGPGTRLTVL.

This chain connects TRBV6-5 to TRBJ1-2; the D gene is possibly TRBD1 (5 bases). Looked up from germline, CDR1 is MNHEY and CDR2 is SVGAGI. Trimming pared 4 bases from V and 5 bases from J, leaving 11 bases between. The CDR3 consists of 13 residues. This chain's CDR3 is CASSSTVDYGYTF. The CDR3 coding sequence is TGTGCCAGCAGTTCGACAGTAGATTATGGCTACACCTTC.

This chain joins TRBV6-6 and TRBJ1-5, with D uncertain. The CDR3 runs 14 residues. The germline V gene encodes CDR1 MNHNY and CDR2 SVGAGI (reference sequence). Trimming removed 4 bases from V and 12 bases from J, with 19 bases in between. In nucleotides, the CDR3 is TGTGCCAGCAGTTTGGGAGGGAAAGGATCAGTCCAGCATTTT. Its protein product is CASSLGGKGSVQHF.

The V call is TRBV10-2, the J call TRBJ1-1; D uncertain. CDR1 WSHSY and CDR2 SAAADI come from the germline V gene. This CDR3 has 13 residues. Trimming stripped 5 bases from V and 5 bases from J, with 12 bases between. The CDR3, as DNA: TGCGCCAGCAGTTTAAAATCCGGGACTGAAGCTTTCTTT. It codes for CASSLKSGTEAFF.

The CDR3 region is CASSSRRGRQNYGYTF. The CDR3 DNA is TGTGCCAGCAGCTCGCGACGCGGTAGGCAAAACTATGGCTACACCTTC. The J gene is TRBJ1-2, the V gene TRBV7-2; D unresolved. V was trimmed by 4 bases and J by 2 bases, leaving 17 bases between them. This CDR3 has 16 residues. Germline lookup yields CDR1 SGHTA and CDR2 FQGNSA. Variable domain in full (rest from reference TRBV7-2 and TRBJ1-2): GAGVSQSPSNKVTEKGKDVELRCDPISGHTALYWYRQSLGQGLEFLIYFQGNSAPDKSGLPSDRFSAERTGGSVSTLTIQRTQQEDSAVYLCASSSRRGRQNYGYTFGSGTRLTVV.

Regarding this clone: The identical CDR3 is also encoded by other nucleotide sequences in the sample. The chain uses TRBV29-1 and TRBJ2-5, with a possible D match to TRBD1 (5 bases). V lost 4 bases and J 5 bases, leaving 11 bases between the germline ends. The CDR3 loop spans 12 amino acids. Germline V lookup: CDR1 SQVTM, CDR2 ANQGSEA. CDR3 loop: CSVVQVGETQYF. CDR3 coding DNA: TGCAGCGTTGTACAGGTAGGGGAGACCCAGTACTTC.

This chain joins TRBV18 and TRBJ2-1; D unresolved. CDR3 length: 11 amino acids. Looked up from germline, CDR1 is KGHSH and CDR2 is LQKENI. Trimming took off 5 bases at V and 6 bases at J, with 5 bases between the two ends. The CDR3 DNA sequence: TGTGCCAGCTCAGGAAGCAATGAGCAGTTCTTC. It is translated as CASSGSNEQFF.